The TCR beta chain described here comes from a study of blood T cell repertoires in COVID-19 (dated by TCRdb to about 2020). The study in broad terms: Collaborator samples came from the United States, Italy and Spain and covered acute and convalescent phases of COVID-19. The prospective study material was composed of cDNA or gDNA derived from T cells, B-cell-depleted T cells, or PBMCs. Subjects who had been exposed to COVID-19, were actively infected with it, or had recovered from it provided the deeply sampled blood TCRbeta repertoires that made up the dataset. The repertoires were made available in a free public database intended to serve as a resource for research on the immune response to SARS-CoV-2. The samples were drawn from the first 160 participants of the ongoing ImmuneRACE study and from over 950 subjects provided by 6 global collaborators. Nearly every sample came with metadata listing a de-identified subject ID, COVID-19 status, age in years and sex. Where available, HLA class I and class II types were taken from metadata supplied by the sample provider and were not determined by assay-based typing.

TCRbeta CDR3 regions were amplified from genomic DNA using the immunoSEQ Assay, a bias-controlled multiplex PCR. The published analysis was carried out like this. Within the assay, amplification of reference gene primers was used to estimate how many nucleated cells each sample contained. To quantify the absolute abundance of each unique TCRbeta CDR3 rearrangement, sequence reads were collapsed and filtered. For each sample, productive Simpson clonality was calculated by taking the square root of Simpson's diversity index across productive rearrangements. Entries here come from immuneACCESS through TCRdb and include only in-frame sequences with V and J called. Some clones fail to appear in such tables; in the studies checked, an unresolved V gene covers under half of the shortfall, and the cause of the remainder is unknown. D and trimming were read from the DNA, whereas the V and J calls and clone size are those reported in that table. The sample data list approximately 450,000 clones, and approximately 92% of these were observed just once. Around 1.1% of the sample rests with the top ten.

The paper's findings and limits, for the study overall: Clinical and demographic metadata were provided uncurated, with the amount varying by source and participant.

As to this clone: No antigen is known for it. No base-level quality is on record; no much larger clone is a single base apart.

Enrolling through a virtual design, the prospective study's participants ranged in age from roughly 18 to 89 years and lived across about two dozen United States geographic areas. In the prospective study, cohorts were assigned on the basis of participant-reported clinical history obtained from a screening survey and a study questionnaire. Recovered participants in ImmuneRACE Cohort 3 were defined as having two consecutive negative NP/OP PCR tests, clearance from a healthcare professional, or resolution of symptoms. In the prospective study, mobile phlebotomists collected whole blood, serum and a nasopharyngeal or oropharyngeal swab from each participant. Participants in the prospective study had the option to provide additional blood draws and questionnaires over a 2-month period. Before DNA extraction, prospective study blood samples were shipped either frozen or at room temperature. The sequenced sample consisted of PBMCs or T cells enriched from blood (not recorded which). The receptor was isolated from a man aged 30 to 39 who had recovered from COVID-19.

The CDR3 is CSVVRPGGTGYTF. At the DNA level, the sequence is TGCAGCGTTGTTCGCCCAGGGGGCACTGGCTACACCTTC. This chain is built from TRBV29-1 and TRBJ1-2, and TRBD1 aligns with 8 junction nucleotides. The germline V gene specifies SQVTM as CDR1 and ANQGSEA as CDR2. Trimming removed 4 bases from V and 7 bases from J; the gene matches leave 8 bases unexplained. There are 13 amino acids in the CDR3, from cysteine to phenylalanine inclusive. The read is trimmed to its CDR3 DNA, 39 bases read in frame from base 1.